The rows below give T cell receptor beta chains drawn from one sample of a study of identical twins. In TCRdb, the 5' RACE reads were re-called with MiXCR into one record per CDR3 protein. This sample has 1.5 million to 2 million distinct CDR3 sequences, with around 29% found just once. The sequencing input was cord blood. All receptors come from a newborn girl in good health. CDR3s include the opening cysteine and the closing phenylalanine or tryptophan. A D gene is named only where the DNA matches it firmly. Only some rows state a clone size, as once, few, many or a class for expanded clones.

len,abundance,v_gene,d_gene,j_gene,CDR3nt,CDR3aa
14,many,TRBV20-1,TRBD2,TRBJ2-3,TGCAGTGCTAGGGGGACTAGCGGAAGGGATACGCAGTATTTT,CSARGTSGRDTQYF
12,few,TRBV5-1,NA,TRBJ2-1,TGCGCCAGCGGCTTCGGGGTGGCTGAGCAGTTCTTC,CASGFGVAEQFF
15,NA,TRBV10-3,NA,TRBJ2-3,TGTGCCATCAGTGAGCGGGGCCCGTCCGCAGATACGCAGTATTTT,CAISERGPSADTQYF
13,NA,TRBV18,NA,TRBJ1-2,TGTGCCAGCTCACCAACTCAGGGGAATGGCTACACCTTC,CASSPTQGNGYTF
15,NA,TRBV2,NA,TRBJ2-1,TGTGCCAGCAGTGATCTACTCGGCCGGAGCAATGAGCAGTTCTTC,CASSDLLGRSNEQFF
16,few,TRBV4-1,NA,TRBJ1-4,TGCGCCAGCAGCCAAGAATCAGGCGCCACTAATGAAAAACTGTTTTTT,CASSQESGATNEKLFF
14,once,TRBV27,TRBD1,TRBJ1-2,TGTGCCAGCAGTGCGTCGACAGGGAACTATGGCCACACCTTC,CASSASTGNYGHTF
13,NA,TRBV20-1,TRBD1,TRBJ2-5,TGCAGTGCTAGAGGGCAGGGGGTAGAGACCCAGTACTTC,CSARGQGVETQYF
15,NA,TRBV9,TRBD2,TRBJ2-5,TGTGCCAGCAGCCCTGGGACTAGCGGGGGTGGGACCCAGTACTTC,CASSPGTSGGGTQYF
15,few,TRBV12-3/TRBV12-4,TRBD1,TRBJ2-5,TGTGCCAGCAGTTTGCCAAGGGGGCTCCAAGAGACCCAGTACTTC,CASSLPRGLQETQYF